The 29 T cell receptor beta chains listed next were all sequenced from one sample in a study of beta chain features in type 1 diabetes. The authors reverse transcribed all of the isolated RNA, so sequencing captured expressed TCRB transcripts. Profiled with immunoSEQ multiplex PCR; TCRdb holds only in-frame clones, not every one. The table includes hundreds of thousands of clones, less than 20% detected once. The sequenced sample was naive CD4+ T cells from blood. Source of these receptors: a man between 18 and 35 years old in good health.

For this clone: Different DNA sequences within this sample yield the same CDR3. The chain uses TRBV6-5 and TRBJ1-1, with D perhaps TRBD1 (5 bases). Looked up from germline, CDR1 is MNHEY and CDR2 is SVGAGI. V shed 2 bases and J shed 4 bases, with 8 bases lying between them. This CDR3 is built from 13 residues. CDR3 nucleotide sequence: TGTGCCAGCAGTTACCCGGGGGGCACTGAAGCTTTCTTT. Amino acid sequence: CASSYPGGTEAFF.

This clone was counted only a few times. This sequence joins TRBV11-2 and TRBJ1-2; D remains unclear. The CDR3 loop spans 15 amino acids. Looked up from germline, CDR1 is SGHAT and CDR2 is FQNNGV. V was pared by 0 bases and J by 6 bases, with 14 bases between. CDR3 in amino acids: CASSLDIETTNGYTF. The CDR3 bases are TGTGCCAGCAGCTTAGATATCGAGACAACGAATGGCTACACCTTC.

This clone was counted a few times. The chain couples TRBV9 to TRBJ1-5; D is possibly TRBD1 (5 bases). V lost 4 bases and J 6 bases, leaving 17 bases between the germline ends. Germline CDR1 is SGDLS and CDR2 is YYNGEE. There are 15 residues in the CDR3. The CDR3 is CASSPQAGGGQPQHF. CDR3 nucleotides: TGTGCCAGCAGCCCCCAGGCAGGCGGGGGTCAGCCCCAGCATTTT.

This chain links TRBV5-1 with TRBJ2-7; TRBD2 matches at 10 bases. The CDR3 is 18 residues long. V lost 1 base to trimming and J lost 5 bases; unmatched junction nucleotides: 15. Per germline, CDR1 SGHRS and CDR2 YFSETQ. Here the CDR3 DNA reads TGCGCCAGCAGCTTGACCCCTAGCGGGAGCGGGGGAAGGAACGAGCAGTACTTC. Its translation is CASSLTPSGSGGRNEQYF.

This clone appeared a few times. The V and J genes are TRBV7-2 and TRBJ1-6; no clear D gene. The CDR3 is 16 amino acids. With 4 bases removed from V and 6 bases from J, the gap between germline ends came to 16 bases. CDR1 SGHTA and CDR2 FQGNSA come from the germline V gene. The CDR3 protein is CASSSSYGVRNSPLHF. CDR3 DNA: TGTGCCAGCAGCTCTAGTTATGGGGTTCGTAATTCACCCCTCCACTTT.

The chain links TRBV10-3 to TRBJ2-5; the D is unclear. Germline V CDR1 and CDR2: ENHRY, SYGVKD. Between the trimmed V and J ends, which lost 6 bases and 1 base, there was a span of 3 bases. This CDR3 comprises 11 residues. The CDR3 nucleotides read TGTGCCATCAGCCGCCAAGAGACCCAGTACTTC. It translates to CAISRQETQYF.

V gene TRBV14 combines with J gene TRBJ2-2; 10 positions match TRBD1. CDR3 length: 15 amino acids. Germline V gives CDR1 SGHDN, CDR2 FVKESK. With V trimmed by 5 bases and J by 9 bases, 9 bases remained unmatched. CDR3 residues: CASSKGGTGVRELFF. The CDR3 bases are TGTGCCAGCAGCAAAGGCGGGACAGGGGTACGGGAGCTGTTTTTT.

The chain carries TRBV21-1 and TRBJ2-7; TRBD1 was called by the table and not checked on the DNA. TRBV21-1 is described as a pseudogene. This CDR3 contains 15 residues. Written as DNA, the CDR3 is TGTGCCAGCAGCAAAGAGGACAGGGGAGACTTCGAGCAGTACTTC. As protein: CASSKEDRGDFEQYF.

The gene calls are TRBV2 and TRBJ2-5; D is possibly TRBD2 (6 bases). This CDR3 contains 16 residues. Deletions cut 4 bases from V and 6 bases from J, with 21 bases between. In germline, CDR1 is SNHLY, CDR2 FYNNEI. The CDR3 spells CASSGNGAGRTKTQYF. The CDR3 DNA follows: TGTGCCAGCAGTGGCAATGGCGCGGGACGAACCAAGACCCAGTACTTC.

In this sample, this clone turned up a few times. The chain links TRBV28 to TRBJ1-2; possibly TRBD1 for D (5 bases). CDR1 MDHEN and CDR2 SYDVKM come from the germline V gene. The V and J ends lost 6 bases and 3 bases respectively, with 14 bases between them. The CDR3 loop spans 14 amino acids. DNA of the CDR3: TGTGCCAGCAGACCCGGGGGATTACACTATGGCTACACCTTC. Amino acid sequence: CASRPGGLHYGYTF.

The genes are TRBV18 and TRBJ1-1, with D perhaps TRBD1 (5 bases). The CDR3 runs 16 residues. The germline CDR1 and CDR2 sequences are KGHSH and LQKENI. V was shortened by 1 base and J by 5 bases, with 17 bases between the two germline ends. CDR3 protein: CASSPREVTGGTEAFF. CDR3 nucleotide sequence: TGTGCCAGCTCACCACGGGAGGTAACAGGAGGAACTGAAGCTTTCTTT.

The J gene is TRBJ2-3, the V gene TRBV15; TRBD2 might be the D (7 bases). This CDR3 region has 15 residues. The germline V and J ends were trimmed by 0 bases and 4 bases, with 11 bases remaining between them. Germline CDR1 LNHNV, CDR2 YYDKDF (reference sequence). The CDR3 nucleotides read TGTGCCACCAGCAGAGATCGGGGGGCCCCAGATACGCAGTATTTT. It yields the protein CATSRDRGAPDTQYF.

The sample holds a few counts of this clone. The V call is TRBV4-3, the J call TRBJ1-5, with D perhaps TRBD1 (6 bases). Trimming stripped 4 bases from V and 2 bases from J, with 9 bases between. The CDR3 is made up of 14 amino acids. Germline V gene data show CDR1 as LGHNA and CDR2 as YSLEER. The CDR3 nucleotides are TGCGCCAGCAGCCTAGCAGGGGGCAATCAGCCCCAGCATTTT. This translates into CASSLAGGNQPQHF.

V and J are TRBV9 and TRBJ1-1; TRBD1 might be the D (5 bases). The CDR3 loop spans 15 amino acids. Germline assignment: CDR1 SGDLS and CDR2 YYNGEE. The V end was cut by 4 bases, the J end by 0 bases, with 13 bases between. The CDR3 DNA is TGTGCCAGCAGCACCCAAACAGGATTGAACACTGAAGCTTTCTTT. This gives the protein CASSTQTGLNTEAFF.

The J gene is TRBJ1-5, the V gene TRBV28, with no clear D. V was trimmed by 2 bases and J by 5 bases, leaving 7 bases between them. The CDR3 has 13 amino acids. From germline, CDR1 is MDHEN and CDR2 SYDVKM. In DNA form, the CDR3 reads TGTGCCAGCAGTTTACGCCGGGATCAGCCCCAGCATTTT. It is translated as CASSLRRDQPQHF.

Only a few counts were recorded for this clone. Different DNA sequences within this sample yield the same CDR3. CDR3 bases: TGTGCCAGCAGTTTCTCGGGGCAAGAGACCCAGTACTTC. Its translation is CASSFSGQETQYF. V gene TRBV28 combines with J gene TRBJ2-5; D perhaps matches TRBD2 (5 bases). The length of the CDR3 is 13 residues. Germline CDR1 and CDR2: MDHEN and SYDVKM. Trimming removed 3 bases from V and 2 bases from J, with 7 bases in between.

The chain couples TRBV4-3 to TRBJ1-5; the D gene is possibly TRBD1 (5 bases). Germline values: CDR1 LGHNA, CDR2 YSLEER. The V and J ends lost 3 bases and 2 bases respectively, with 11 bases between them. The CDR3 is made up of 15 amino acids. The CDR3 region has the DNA TGCGCCAGCAGCCAGGCTGACAGTGGCAATCAGCCCCAGCATTTT. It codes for CASSQADSGNQPQHF.

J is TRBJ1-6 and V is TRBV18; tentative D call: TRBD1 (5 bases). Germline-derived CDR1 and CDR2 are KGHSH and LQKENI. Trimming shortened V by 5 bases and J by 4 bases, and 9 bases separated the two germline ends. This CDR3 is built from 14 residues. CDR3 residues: CASSSTVYNSPLHF. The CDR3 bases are TGTGCCAGCTCATCGACAGTTTATAATTCACCCCTCCACTTT.

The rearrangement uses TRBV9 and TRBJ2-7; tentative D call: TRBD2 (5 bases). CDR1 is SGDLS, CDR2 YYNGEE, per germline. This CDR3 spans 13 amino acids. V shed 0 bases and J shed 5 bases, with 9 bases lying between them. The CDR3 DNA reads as TGTGCCAGCAGCGTAGCTGCGGGCCACGAGCAGTACTTC. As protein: CASSVAAGHEQYF.

The CDR3 loop reads CASSLGPRGNEQFF. The CDR3 bases are TGTGCCAGCAGCTTAGGTCCAAGGGGGAATGAGCAGTTCTTC. This chain uses TRBV7-2 with TRBJ2-1; D might be TRBD1 (6 bases). The ends were cut back, 1 base at V and 7 bases at J, with 11 bases in the middle. CDR1 is SGHTA and CDR2 is FQGNSA in the germline V gene. CDR3 length: 14 amino acids.

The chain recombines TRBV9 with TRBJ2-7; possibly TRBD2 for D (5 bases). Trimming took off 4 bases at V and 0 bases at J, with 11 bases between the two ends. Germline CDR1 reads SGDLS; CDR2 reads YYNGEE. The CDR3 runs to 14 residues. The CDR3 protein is CASSPSRYSYEQYF. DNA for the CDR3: TGTGCCAGCAGCCCTAGCCGGTACTCCTACGAGCAGTACTTC.

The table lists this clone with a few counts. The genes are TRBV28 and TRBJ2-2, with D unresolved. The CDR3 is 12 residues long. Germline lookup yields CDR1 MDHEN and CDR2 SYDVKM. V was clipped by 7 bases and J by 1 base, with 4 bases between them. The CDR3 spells CASTRNTGELFF. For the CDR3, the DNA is TGTGCCAGCACCAGGAACACCGGGGAGCTGTTTTTT.

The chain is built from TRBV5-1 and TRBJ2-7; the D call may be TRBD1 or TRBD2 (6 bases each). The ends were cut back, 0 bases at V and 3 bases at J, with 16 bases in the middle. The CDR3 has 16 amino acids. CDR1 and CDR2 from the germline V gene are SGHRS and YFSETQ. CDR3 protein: CASSLATGGRYYEQYF. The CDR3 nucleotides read TGCGCCAGCAGCTTGGCGACAGGTGGGAGGTACTACGAGCAGTACTTC.

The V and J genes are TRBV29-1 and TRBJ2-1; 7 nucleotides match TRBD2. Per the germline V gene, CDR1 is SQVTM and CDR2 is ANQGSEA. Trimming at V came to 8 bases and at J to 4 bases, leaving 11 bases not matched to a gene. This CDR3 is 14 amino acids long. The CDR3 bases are TGCAGCTCAAGAACTAGCGCCAAATACAATGAGCAGTTCTTC. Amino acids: CSSRTSAKYNEQFF.

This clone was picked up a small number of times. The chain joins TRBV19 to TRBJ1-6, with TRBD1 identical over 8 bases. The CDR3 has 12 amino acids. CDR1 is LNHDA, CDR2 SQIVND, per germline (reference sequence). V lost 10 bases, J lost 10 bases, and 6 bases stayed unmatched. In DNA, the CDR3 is TGTGCCACGACAGGGGCTAAATCACCCCTCCACTTT. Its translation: CATTGAKSPLHF.

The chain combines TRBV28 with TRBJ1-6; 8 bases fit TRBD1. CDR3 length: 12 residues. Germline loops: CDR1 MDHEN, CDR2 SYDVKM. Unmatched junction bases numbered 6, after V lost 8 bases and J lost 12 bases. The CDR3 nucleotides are TGTGCCAGCCGGACAGGGTTAAAACCCCTCCACTTT. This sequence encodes CASRTGLKPLHF.

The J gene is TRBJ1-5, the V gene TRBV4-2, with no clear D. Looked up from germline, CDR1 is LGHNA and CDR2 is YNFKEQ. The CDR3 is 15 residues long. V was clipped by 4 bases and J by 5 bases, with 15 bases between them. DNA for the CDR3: TGTGCCAGCAGCCCGAGGCGGGGTCGGGATCAGCCCCAGCATTTT. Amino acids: CASSPRRGRDQPQHF.

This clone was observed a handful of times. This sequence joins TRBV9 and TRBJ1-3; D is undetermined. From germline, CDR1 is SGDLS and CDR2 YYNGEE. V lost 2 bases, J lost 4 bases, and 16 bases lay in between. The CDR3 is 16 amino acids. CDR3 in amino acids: CASSVRWGLRGNTIYF. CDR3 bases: TGTGCCAGCAGCGTTCGCTGGGGATTGAGGGGAAACACCATATATTTT.

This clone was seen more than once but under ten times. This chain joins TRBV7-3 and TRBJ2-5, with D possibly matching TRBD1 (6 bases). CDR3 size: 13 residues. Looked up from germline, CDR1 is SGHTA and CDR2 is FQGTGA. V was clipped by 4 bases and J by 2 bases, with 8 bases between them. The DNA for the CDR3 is TGTGCCAGCAGCTCGGACAGACAAGAGACCCAGTACTTC. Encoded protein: CASSSDRQETQYF.